This T cell receptor beta chain emerged from a study of T cell changes during pregnancy in multiple sclerosis. Libraries were prepared by immunoSEQ multiplex PCR; TCRdb keeps only in-frame clonotypes and omits some of them. The sample carries about 84,000 clones, around 94% recorded once. The CDR3 has 16 amino acids. Germline V gene data show CDR1 as SGHAT and CDR2 as FQNNGV. Germline trimming cut 0 bases from V and 5 bases from J; bases unmatched to any gene: 9. The material sequenced was peripheral blood, taken in the second trimester of pregnancy. V gene TRBV11-2 combines with J gene TRBJ2-5, with 7 bases aligning to TRBD1. The receptor's source is a female donor in good health, enrolled as a control in a pregnancy study. CDR3 sequence (DNA): TGTGCCAGCAGCTTAGATTTAGGGGGCGCGGGCGAGACCCAGTACTTC. This translates into CASSLDLGGAGETQYF.